These 21 T cell receptor beta chains were all obtained from the same sample, sequenced in a study of patients and donors after allogeneic stem cell transplantation. TCRdb ran MiXCR on the RT-PCR reads and lists one entry per CDR3 protein. This table has 920,000 or so distinct CDR3 sequences, about a sixth appearing once. Material: blood, either unsorted or a sorted T cell fraction (not recorded which). These receptor sequences come from a human donor who was either an allogeneic HSCT recipient or a stem cell or donor lymphocyte infusion donor (not recorded which). It is not recorded whose cells these are; they may come from a transplant donor.

The J gene is TRBJ1-1, the V gene TRBV12-3 or TRBV12-4; the D gene is possibly TRBD1 (6 bases). V was cut by 5 bases and J by 10 bases, with 17 bases left in between. This CDR3 is built from 13 residues. For the CDR3, the DNA is TGTGCCAGCAGTGATCCTTACAGGGTGGGAGCTTTCTTT. Protein: CASSDPYRVGAFF.

This clonotype was counted between two and nine times. The chain links TRBV10-3 to TRBJ1-1, with D tentatively TRBD1 (6 bases). CDR3 length equals 13 residues. Per the germline V gene, CDR1 is ENHRY and CDR2 is SYGVKD. The V and J ends lost 7 bases and 2 bases respectively, with 11 bases between them. The CDR3 nucleotides are TGTGCCATCAACGAACAGGGAAACACTGAAGCTTTCTTT. It encodes CAINEQGNTEAFF.

The chain joins TRBV7-2 to TRBJ2-5, with TRBD2 matching over 10 bases. CDR3 length: 16 amino acids. The junction had 6 bases not matched to a gene; V was cut back by 1 base and J by 4 bases. Germline CDR1 reads SGHTA; CDR2 reads FQGNSA. Written as DNA, the CDR3 is TGTGCCAGCAGCTTAGTCAGCGGGGGGGCGGCAGAGACCCAGTACTTC. Encoded protein: CASSLVSGGAAETQYF. The complete variable domain, with remaining parts taken from reference TRBV7-2 and TRBJ2-5, reads GAGVSQSPSNKVTEKGKDVELRCDPISGHTALYWYRQSLGQGLEFLIYFQGNSAPDKSGLPSDRFSAERTGGSVSTLTIQRTQQEDSAVYLCASSLVSGGAAETQYFGPGTRLLVL.

This clonotype was counted a few times. The chain recombines TRBV27 with TRBJ1-6; 10 bases line up with TRBD1. Losses at the gene ends were 2 bases for V and 11 bases for J; bases not matched to a gene: 3. The CDR3 runs to 14 residues. The germline V gene encodes CDR1 MNHEY and CDR2 SMNVEV (reference sequence). The CDR3 here is CASSLDRGRAPLHF. DNA for the CDR3: TGTGCCAGCAGTTTAGACAGGGGGCGTGCACCCCTCCACTTT.

The chain is built from TRBV5-1 and TRBJ2-3; TRBD1 aligns across 9 bases. V dropped 0 bases and J dropped 1; count of bases not matched to a gene: 3. Per germline, CDR1 SGHRS and CDR2 YFSETQ. The CDR3 is 16 residues long. The CDR3 reads CASSLGRDRGTDTQYF. The CDR3 DNA reads TGCGCCAGCAGCTTGGGGCGGGACAGGGGCACAGATACGCAGTATTTT.

The chain recombines TRBV5-6 with TRBJ1-2; no reliable D call. The CDR3 spans 13 residues. Looked up from germline, CDR1 is SGHDT and CDR2 is YYEEEE. The V end was cut by 4 bases, the J end by 8 bases, with 15 bases between. The CDR3 loop is CASSGRAIGGYTF. CDR3 DNA: TGTGCCAGCAGCGGACGGGCTATCGGCGGCTACACCTTC.

This clonotype was detected only a few times. The chain joins TRBV6-5 to TRBJ2-3, with 10 nucleotides matching TRBD2. Trimming cost V 1 base and J 4 bases; bases outside gene matches: 5. The CDR3 runs to 16 residues. Germline V lookup: CDR1 MNHEY, CDR2 SVGAGI. CDR3 nucleotide sequence: TGTGCCAGCAGTTACTTGCCTAGCGGGAGTTCAGATACGCAGTATTTT. This gives the protein CASSYLPSGSSDTQYF.

This clonotype has a handful of counts. Here the CDR3 reads CASSLARGARGTDTQYF. The DNA of the CDR3 is TGCGCCAGCAGCTTGGCGCGGGGGGCTAGGGGCACAGATACGCAGTATTTT. The chain has TRBV5-1 and TRBJ2-3; TRBD2 matches 8 bases. The CDR3 covers 17 residues. The V gene's germline CDR1 is SGHRS and CDR2 YFSETQ. With V trimmed by 0 bases and J by 1 base, 7 bases remained unmatched.

As DNA, the CDR3 is TGTGCCAGTAGTACGATAGCGGGAGGTTACAATGAGCAGTTCTTC. This translates into CASSTIAGGYNEQFF. The V call is TRBV19, the J call TRBJ2-1; 10 nucleotides match TRBD2. After removal of 4 bases from V and 4 bases from J, the junction contained 4 bases not matched to a gene. The germline CDR1 and CDR2 sequences are LNHDA and SQIVND (reference sequence). This CDR3 is built from 15 residues.

The gene calls are TRBV9 and TRBJ2-2, with a possible D match to TRBD2 (6 bases). Germline values: CDR1 SGDLS, CDR2 YYNGEE. CDR3 length: 17 residues. Between the trimmed V and J ends, which lost 4 bases and 2 bases, there was a span of 18 bases. For the CDR3, the DNA is TGTGCCAGCAGCTCCCACCTCCGAGGGACTAACACCGGGGAGCTGTTTTTT. Encoded protein: CASSSHLRGTNTGELFF.

This clonotype turned up a few times. The V gene is TRBV29-1, the J gene TRBJ1-1; D unclear. The CDR3 spans 12 residues. V was trimmed by 5 bases and J by 1 base, leaving 8 bases between them. The germline V gene encodes CDR1 SQVTM and CDR2 ANQGSEA. CDR3 bases: TGCAGCGTTTTGGGAACGAACACTGAAGCTTTCTTT. Translation gives CSVLGTNTEAFF.

The chain has TRBV12-3 or TRBV12-4 and TRBJ1-3; D remains ambiguous. The CDR3 is made up of 19 amino acids. V gave up 4 bases and J gave up 0 bases, with 22 bases separating them. The CDR3 sequence is CASSSTDGFLWSSGNTIYF. The CDR3 coding sequence is TGTGCCAGCAGTTCCACGGACGGTTTTTTGTGGTCCTCTGGAAACACCATATATTTT.

This clonotype was counted many times. The chain joins TRBV29-1 to TRBJ2-1; D is possibly TRBD1 (6 bases). The CDR3 has 12 residues. Trimming removed 4 bases at V and 7 bases at J, with 11 bases between. In germline, CDR1 is SQVTM, CDR2 ANQGSEA. CDR3: CSVVQGFNEQFF. The CDR3 region has the DNA TGCAGCGTTGTTCAGGGGTTTAATGAGCAGTTCTTC.

This clonotype was counted a single time. The chain recombines TRBV4-3 with TRBJ2-1; possibly TRBD2 for D (7 bases). Germline CDR1 is LGHNA and CDR2 is YSLEER. V dropped 0 bases and J dropped 2 bases, with 11 bases sitting between them. The CDR3 spans 16 residues. The CDR3 sequence is CASSQDEGGAYNEQFF. The CDR3 DNA follows: TGCGCCAGCAGCCAAGATGAAGGGGGGGCCTACAATGAGCAGTTCTTC.

This chain joins TRBV7-9 and TRBJ2-7; 7 bases are a match to TRBD2. From germline, CDR1 is SEHNR and CDR2 FQNEAQ (reference sequence). The CDR3 has 15 amino acids. Germline trimming cut 3 bases from V and 0 bases from J; bases unmatched to any gene: 5. The CDR3 loop reads CASSLRGRDSYEQYF. CDR3 coding DNA: TGTGCCAGCAGCTTGAGAGGGAGGGACTCCTACGAGCAGTACTTC.

The chain has TRBV2 and TRBJ2-1, with TRBD2 identical over 12 bases. Germline CDR1 is SNHLY and CDR2 is FYNNEI. This CDR3 contains 14 residues. The V gene end was trimmed by 10 bases and the J gene end by 6 bases; junction bases not matched to a gene: 7. CDR3 region: CAKRVLAGGNEQFF. DNA for the CDR3: TGTGCCAAGCGGGTACTAGCGGGGGGCAATGAGCAGTTCTTC.

The chain links TRBV7-9 to TRBJ2-1, with 13 bases fitting TRBD2. CDR1 is SEHNR and CDR2 is FQNEAQ in the germline V gene (reference sequence). V lost 3 bases and J lost 2; bases outside the gene matches: 4. This CDR3 spans 17 amino acids. CDR3: CASSFPTSGGPYNEQFF. The CDR3 nucleotides are TGTGCCAGCAGCTTTCCGACTAGCGGGGGGCCCTACAATGAGCAGTTCTTC.

In its sample, this clonotype was seen a few times. V gene TRBV5-1 combines with J gene TRBJ2-1, with D tentatively TRBD2 (5 bases). CDR3 length equals 15 residues. With 4 bases removed from V and 3 bases from J, the gap between germline ends came to 14 bases. Germline CDR1 and CDR2: SGHRS and YFSETQ. The CDR3, as DNA: TGCGCCAGCAGCCTCCAGCGGATCCTCTACAATGAGCAGTTCTTC. It codes for CASSLQRILYNEQFF.

At least ten counts were recorded for this clonotype. The J gene is TRBJ1-2, the V gene TRBV12-3 or TRBV12-4; D may be TRBD1 (5 bases). There are 12 residues in the CDR3. The germline V and J ends were trimmed by 6 bases and 0 bases, with 5 bases remaining between them. Here the CDR3 reads CASRTANYGYTF. Here the CDR3 DNA reads TGTGCCAGCAGGACAGCTAACTATGGCTACACCTTC.

The rearrangement uses TRBV7-2 and TRBJ2-5; possible D gene TRBD2, 5 bases. Per germline, CDR1 SGHTA and CDR2 FQGNSA. The CDR3 has 15 residues. Trimming took off 1 base at V and 0 bases at J, with 9 bases between the two ends. CDR3 sequence: CASSLGSGNQETQYF. The CDR3 coding sequence is TGTGCCAGCAGCTTAGGGTCGGGAAACCAAGAGACCCAGTACTTC.

This clonotype is a singleton in its sample. The V call is TRBV18, the J call TRBJ2-2, with D perhaps TRBD2 (7 bases). Trimming took 1 base from V and 3 from J, leaving 12 bases between them. The CDR3 covers 16 residues. Germline CDR1 reads KGHSH; CDR2 reads LQKENI. The CDR3 sequence is CASSPRTGGDTGELFF. CDR3 coding DNA: TGTGCCAGCTCACCACGAACGGGGGGCGACACCGGGGAGCTGTTTTTT.